This entry lists 5 T cell receptor beta chains sequenced from one sample in a study of CD8 T cells in ankylosing spondylitis. General study results and limits: A TCR beta motif made of about 8 highly homologous variants seemed typical of ankylosing spondylitis blood.

What these receptors recognize is not known. In TCRdb, the 5' RACE reads were re-called with MiXCR into one record per CDR3 protein. The sample contains some 800,000 distinct CDR3 sequences, about 11% of which appear only once. The material sequenced was blood, either unsorted or a sorted T cell fraction (not recorded which). Every receptor here comes from a male donor with ankylosing spondylitis.

This clonotype was counted between two and nine times. V is TRBV4-3 and J is TRBJ2-1; 10 positions match TRBD1. Germline CDR1 is LGHNA and CDR2 is YSLEER. The V gene end was trimmed by 0 bases and the J gene end by 8 bases; junction bases not matched to a gene: 7. The CDR3 sequence is 16 residues long. The CDR3 DNA is TGCGCCAGCAGCCAAGACCGCAGACAGGGGGCCGATGAGCAGTTCTTC. Protein sequence: CASSQDRRQGADEQFF.

This clonotype has just one count. The V and J genes are TRBV28 and TRBJ1-4; possible D gene TRBD1, 5 bases. Germline V CDR1 and CDR2: MDHEN, SYDVKM. This CDR3 is 15 amino acids long. V was trimmed by 6 bases and J by 11 bases, leaving 22 bases between them. The CDR3 region has the DNA TGTGCCAGCAGGCTAACCGGGGACGGCGTAGGGAAACTGTTTTTT. Translation gives CASRLTGDGVGKLFF.

This clonotype turned up a few times. V and J are TRBV9 and TRBJ2-7; 7 bases line up with TRBD1. The V and J ends lost 2 bases and 2 bases, in that order; junction bases with no gene match: 7. There are 15 residues in the CDR3. Germline-derived CDR1 and CDR2 are SGDLS and YYNGEE. In DNA, the CDR3 is TGTGCCAGCAGCGTTCGGGACAGTGGGGCCTACGAGCAGTACTTC. This sequence encodes CASSVRDSGAYEQYF.

This clonotype was detected a few times. This chain uses TRBV6-5 with TRBJ2-7; D is unclear. Trimming pared 0 bases from V and 3 bases from J, leaving 9 bases between. The germline V gene has CDR1 MNHEY and CDR2 SVGAGI. There are 14 residues in the CDR3. The CDR3 region has the DNA TGTGCCAGCAGTTACTCGAAAGTCCTCTACGAGCAGTACTTC. Its translation: CASSYSKVLYEQYF.

The V gene is TRBV20-1, the J gene TRBJ1-1; 9 bases agree with TRBD1. Germline CDR1 and CDR2: DFQATT and SNEGSKA (reference sequence). The CDR3 loop spans 11 amino acids. The trim removed 6 bases at V and 11 bases at J, leaving 7 bases unmatched. In nucleotides, the CDR3 is TGCAGTGCGAGCGGAGGGACAGGGGCTTTCTTT. It translates to CSASGGTGAFF.